One and the same sample provided the 7 T cell receptor beta chains below, sequenced in a study of cytomegalovirus exposure and HLA in healthy donors. 60 Vbeta and 13 Jbeta primers were used in PCR. Assay: immunoSEQ multiplex PCR; the TCRdb copy retains only in-frame clones and omits some. In the table there are roughly 130,000 clones, roughly four fifths of which are singletons. The sample consisted of PBMCs. All receptors derive from a woman aged 40 to 55 in good health and CMV-seropositive.

This clone was detected only once. The gene calls are TRBV10-3 and TRBJ2-7, with D perhaps TRBD1 (6 bases). This CDR3 spans 12 amino acids. Between the trimmed V and J ends, which lost 0 bases and 6 bases, there was a span of 6 bases. From germline, CDR1 is ENHRY and CDR2 SYGVKD. The CDR3: CAISESTGEQYF. Written as DNA, the CDR3 is TGTGCCATCAGTGAGTCGACAGGCGAGCAGTACTTC.

This clone was seen just once. The chain joins TRBV19 to TRBJ2-7; TRBD2 agrees at 7 bases. After removal of 3 bases from V and 0 bases from J, the junction contained 2 bases not matched to a gene. CDR3 length: 14 residues. The germline V gene encodes CDR1 LNHDA and CDR2 SQIVND (reference sequence). CDR3 nucleotide sequence: TGTGCCAGTAGTATCCGGGAGGACTCCTACGAGCAGTACTTC. It encodes CASSIREDSYEQYF.

The V call is TRBV19, the J call TRBJ2-7; tentative D call: TRBD1 (6 bases). The CDR3 is made up of 14 amino acids. The V gene lost 5 bases and the J gene lost 8 bases, with 19 bases spanning the gap. Germline CDR1 is LNHDA and CDR2 is SQIVND (reference sequence). For the CDR3, the DNA is TGTGCCAGTAGTCCTCTGGACAGCCTTGTACAGCAGTACTTC. Residues: CASSPLDSLVQQYF.

V gene TRBV18 combines with J gene TRBJ1-3; no definite D call. The CDR3 is 13 residues long. V was pared by 3 bases and J by 4 bases, with 7 bases between. CDR1 is KGHSH, CDR2 LQKENI, per germline. CDR3 coding DNA: TGTGCCAGCTCACCGGTACAGGGAAACACCATATATTTT. Encoded protein: CASSPVQGNTIYF.

The V gene is TRBV9, the J gene TRBJ2-7, with TRBD1 matching over 8 bases. With V trimmed by 3 bases and J by 6 bases, 5 bases remained unmatched. Germline V gene data show CDR1 as SGDLS and CDR2 as YYNGEE. CDR3 size: 13 residues. The CDR3 here is CASSAWTGSEQYF. The DNA for the CDR3 is TGTGCCAGCAGCGCCTGGACAGGGAGCGAGCAGTACTTC.

This chain uses TRBV15 with TRBJ1-4; TRBD1 matches 8 bases. This CDR3 spans 15 amino acids. Germline lookup yields CDR1 LNHNV and CDR2 YYDKDF (reference sequence). The V segment lost 6 bases and the J segment 4 bases; nucleotides outside the gene matches: 7. The CDR3, as DNA: TGTGCCACCAGTGACTGGACAGGGCGTAATGAAAAACTGTTTTTT. This sequence encodes CATSDWTGRNEKLFF.

V gene TRBV27 combines with J gene TRBJ2-3; possibly TRBD1 for D (6 bases). The V gene lost 6 bases and the J gene lost 1 base, with 17 bases spanning the gap. Germline values: CDR1 MNHEY, CDR2 SMNVEV (reference sequence). This CDR3 contains 16 residues. The CDR3 region has the DNA TGTGCCAGCAGCTCCCGCTCAAGGACAGGCACAGATACGCAGTATTTT. Its translation: CASSSRSRTGTDTQYF.